This TCR beta chain was recovered during a study of blood T cell repertoires in COVID-19. Looked up from germline, CDR1 is SGHRS and CDR2 is YFSETQ. The CDR3 has 18 amino acids. Losses at the gene ends were 5 bases for V and 6 bases for J; bases not matched to a gene: 22. In the study's own analysis: Researchers report that nucleated cell counts were estimated from reference gene primer amplification. The method was immunoSEQ multiplex PCR; TCRdb's version includes in-frame clones alone and lacks a portion of them. The V and J calls and clone size are taken from that table; D and trimming were inferred from the DNA. The sample records about half a million clones, over 75% being singletons.

V gene TRBV5-1 combines with J gene TRBJ1-1; 7 nucleotides line up with TRBD1. This TCR was sampled from a human donor in a cohort sampled during active COVID-19. The sequenced material came from peripheral blood. This CDR3 reads CASRSSPGQANLNSEAFF. The CDR3 nucleotides are TGCGCCAGCAGGTCATCCCCCGGACAGGCCAACTTAAACTCTGAAGCTTTCTTT.